Here is one TCR beta chain with its context. The antigen is unknown. The PCR employed 60 Vbeta primers together with 13 Jbeta primers. Profiling relied on immunoSEQ multiplex PCR, and the TCRdb table lists in-frame clones only, not all of them. The sample carries roughly 120,000 clones, roughly 63% recorded once. Germline V gene sequence: CDR1 LGHNA, CDR2 YNFKEQ. The V segment lost 0 bases and the J segment 8 bases; nucleotides outside the gene matches: 8. There are 15 residues in the CDR3. This entry is derived from a study of cytomegalovirus exposure and HLA in healthy donors. Findings and caveats of the study: For presence/absence analyses, sequencing depth was assumed to be roughly uniform across donors. V- and J-gene trimming in TCR beta was tied to a missense DCLRE1C variant by an analysis performed later.

The sequence came from a young man in good health and CMV-seropositive. V is TRBV4-2 and J is TRBJ2-5; 8 positions agree with TRBD2. The sequenced material came from PBMCs. The CDR3 region is CASSQDLREALTQYF. CDR3 DNA sequence: TGTGCCAGCAGCCAAGATTTGCGGGAGGCCCTAACCCAGTACTTC.